This T cell receptor (beta chain) is from a study of cytomegalovirus exposure and HLA in healthy donors (dated by TCRdb to 2016 to 2017). Turning to the overall study: According to a later analysis, one platform produced both the 120 validation repertoires and the 700 or so repertoires of the first cohort. Besides the first cohort of roughly 640 subjects, a separate validation cohort made up of over 95 different subjects was used. The study aimed to test whether cataloging public T cell receptors could reveal signatures of past pathogen exposure. High-throughput TCR immunosequencing, statistical association of individual TCRs with disease status, and machine learning were combined to predict cytomegalovirus infection status.

Libraries came from the immunoSEQ multiplex PCR assay. The authors' pipeline ran thus. A statistical classification framework was built for diagnosing cytomegalovirus status from the catalog of TCR beta chain sequences. TCRdb provides this immuneACCESS table in a form limited to in-frame rearrangements. Some clones are lacking; in checked studies, under half of them reflect an unresolved V gene, and why the rest are absent is not known. V, J and clone size were drawn from that table, and D and trimming were deduced from the DNA. The sample data list tens of thousands of clones, and 85% to 95% of these were observed just once. Clones ranked in the top ten supply about 5.2% of the sample. Details on this clone: The antigen it recognizes is unknown. No base quality information exists; no much larger clone differs at one position.

The donors belonged to the validation cohort of about 110 subjects, which was separate from the roughly 670-subject first cohort. V loses 4 bases of germline sequence and J loses 1 base, and the interval between the two ends is 10 bases. The CDR3 contains 15 residues, cysteine and phenylalanine counted. Solely the CDR3 DNA is kept, with 45 bases framed from the first base. The germline V gene provides CDR1 MGHRA and CDR2 YSYEKL. Results the study describes overall, beyond this receptor: The authors suggested that the approach could potentially be generalized to other disease states and immunological phenotypes. Cytomegalovirus status was reported to be diagnosed by the classifier with high specificity and sensitivity in both the original and validation cohorts. A later analysis had no HLA typing for the validation cohort, so co-occurrence there was scored across all 120 or so repertoires. In vitro tests confirmed that a few of the cytomegalovirus-associated TCR beta chains recognize cytomegalovirus antigens. The study listed 150 to 200 TCR beta chains as associated with cytomegalovirus. Most TCR sequences were observed very rarely across donors, whereas some public TCRs were present in many individuals. A later analysis found that TCRs clustered in the first cohort also tended to co-occur in the roughly 120 validation repertoires, with approximately 94% of cluster scores above 0.

Sequenced: PBMCs. The receptor was derived from a man younger than 30 in good health and CMV-seropositive. This chain is built from TRBV4-1 and TRBJ1-4; 5 matching bases give a weak D call of TRBD1. The CDR3 region has the sequence CASSLLGQTNEKLFF. The nucleotides read TGCGCCAGCAGCCTCCTGGGGCAAACTAATGAAAAACTGTTTTTT.